The clone carrying this T cell receptor (beta chain) has only one observation. What it binds is unknown. Method: immunoSEQ multiplex PCR; TCRdb's copy keeps in-frame clones and lacks some. The sample shows 68,000 or so clones, roughly 95% of them seen only once. This entry is derived from a study of cytomegalovirus exposure and HLA in healthy donors. The wider study: The 110 or so validation repertoires were produced on the same platform as the 550 to 700 repertoires of the first cohort. This was reported in a later analysis.

Trimming removed 3 bases at V and 4 bases at J, with 15 bases between. Germline CDR1 is MGHRA and CDR2 is YSYEKL. The CDR3 totals 15 residues. Points from the study as a whole: Reported performance of the classifier showed diagnosis of cytomegalovirus status with high specificity and sensitivity. According to a later analysis, TCR clusters from the first cohort tended to co-occur in the 120 or so validation repertoires.

Sequenced material: PBMCs. V usage is TRBV4-1 and J usage is TRBJ1-1; D perhaps matches TRBD1 (5 bases). This receptor was identified in a man between 18 and 35 years old in good health and CMV-seronegative. The CDR3 sequence: CASSQGNRRSTEAFF. The CDR3 region has the DNA TGCGCCAGCAGCCAGGGTAACAGGCGAAGCACTGAAGCTTTCTTT.